This T cell receptor (beta chain) was identified during a study of blood T cell repertoires in COVID-19 (TCRdb year 2020). A note on the overall study: Samples covering the acute and convalescent phases of COVID-19 were provided by collaborators in the United States, Italy and Spain. The prospective study material was composed of cDNA or gDNA derived from T cells, B-cell-depleted T cells, or PBMCs. Deeply sampled blood TCRbeta repertoires from subjects exposed to, actively infected with, or recovered from COVID-19 were included in the dataset. A freely available public database, intended as a resource for researchers studying the immune response to SARS-CoV-2, is where the repertoires were released. Samples were obtained from the ongoing ImmuneRACE study (first 160 participants) and from roughly 1,300 subjects provided by 6 global collaborators. A de-identified subject ID, COVID-19 status, age in years and sex were almost always included in the sample metadata. Where available, HLA class I and class II types were taken from metadata supplied by the sample provider and were not determined by assay-based typing.

TCRbeta CDR3 regions were amplified from genomic DNA by means of the immunoSEQ Assay, a bias-controlled multiplex PCR. As for how the authors treated the data: The number of nucleated cells in each sample was estimated by amplification of reference gene primers within the assay. Sequence reads were collapsed and filtered to measure the absolute abundance of every unique TCRbeta CDR3 rearrangement. For each sample, productive Simpson clonality was calculated by taking the square root of Simpson's diversity index across productive rearrangements. Not all clones reach the TCRdb copy of this immuneACCESS table, which keeps in-frame sequences only. Checked studies attribute under half of the gap to unresolved V genes and leave the rest unexplained. V and J calls and clone size are copied from that table; D and trimming were computed from the DNA. Within this sample are about 68,000 clones, with roughly nine tenths of them counted one time only. The ten top clones hold approximately 7% of the sample.

General conclusions and limits of the study: How much clinical and demographic metadata was included differed by source and by participant, and the metadata was provided uncurated.

One collaborating source in Seattle enrolled patients while the patients were actively infected and followed the patients over time throughout the course of disease. The collaborating institutions used their own protocols to collect whole blood in K2EDTA tubes. Collaborator samples were shipped for TCRbeta analysis as frozen whole blood, isolated PBMCs, or DNA extracted from either sample type. In the case of this clone: This clone's antigen is unknown. Base qualities are not provided; no much larger clone lies one nucleotide away.

Trimming removed 8 bases from V and 1 base from J; the gene matches leave 13 bases unexplained. The CDR3, from cysteine to phenylalanine, totals 15 residues. The only DNA kept is the CDR3, 45 bases in frame from the first base. The germline V gene (reference sequence) gives CDR1 as GTSNPN and CDR2 as SVGIG. This sequence uses TRBV30 and TRBJ1-1; 7 central bases correspond to TRBD1. The sequence derives from a man in his forties with COVID-19, enrolled during active disease. The material sequenced was peripheral blood. The sequenced DNA: TGTGCCCTAAACCGCCCCGGGACAGAGAACACTGAAGCTTTCTTT. Protein translation: CALNRPGTENTEAFF.